This is a list of T cell receptor beta chains from one sample in a study of shared clonotypes between healthy human individuals. The method was immunoSEQ multiplex PCR; TCRdb's version includes in-frame clones alone and lacks a portion of them. The sample yields over a million clones, about 70% seen once. Material: memory CD4+ T cells sorted from blood. All receptors derive from a young man in good health. Each CDR3 is given with its conserved first and last residue. The D gene is left open where the match is weak. Clone size is stated in some rows and not others, as once, few, many or a class when expanded.

length: 17
size: NA
J: TRBJ2-5
V: TRBV6-1
D: TRBD2
DNA: TGTGCCAGCAGTGAACTCCCCTCGACTAGCGGCCAAGAGACCCAGTACTTC
CDR3: CASSELPSTSGQETQYF

length: 12
size: few
J: TRBJ2-5
V: TRBV27
D: NA
DNA: TGTGCCAGCAAAGGTCTACAAGAGACCCAGTACTTC
CDR3: CASKGLQETQYF

length: 15
size: NA
J: TRBJ2-5
V: TRBV5-4
D: TRBD2
DNA: TGTGCCAGCAGCCTCCCGTCGGGGGGGTCGGAGACCCAGTACTTC
CDR3: CASSLPSGGSETQYF

length: 14
size: NA
J: TRBJ2-7
V: TRBV7-2
D: NA
DNA: TGTGCCAGCAGCATTTCGGACGACTTCTACGAGCAGTACTTC
CDR3: CASSISDDFYEQYF

length: 15
size: NA
J: TRBJ2-5
V: TRBV7-2
D: NA
DNA: TGTGCCAGCAGCTTAGACAGGACCGACCAAGAGACCCAGTACTTC
CDR3: CASSLDRTDQETQYF

length: 15
size: NA
J: TRBJ2-7
V: TRBV5-1
D: NA
DNA: TGCGCCAGCAGCTTGGCCCCCGGAATTTCCAACGAGCAGTACTTC
CDR3: CASSLAPGISNEQYF

length: 14
size: NA
J: TRBJ2-7
V: TRBV5-4
D: TRBD1
DNA: TGTGCCAGCAGCGTTGGACAGGGGATCTACGAGCAGTACTTC
CDR3: CASSVGQGIYEQYF

length: 13
size: NA
J: TRBJ1-6
V: TRBV25-1
D: NA
DNA: TGTGCCAGCAGCTTCCAGTATAATTCACCCCTCCACTTT
CDR3: CASSFQYNSPLHF

length: 17
size: few
J: TRBJ2-3
V: TRBV19
D: TRBD1
DNA: TGTGCCAGTAGTAGGTTACAGGGGGCCAACCCTACAGATACGCAGTATTTT
CDR3: CASSRLQGANPTDTQYF

length: 13
size: NA
J: TRBJ1-2
V: TRBV9
D: TRBD1
DNA: TGTGCCAGCAGCCCTGACAGGGGGCTCGGCTACACCTTC
CDR3: CASSPDRGLGYTF

length: 14
size: NA
J: TRBJ2-7
V: TRBV6-5
D: NA
DNA: TGTGCCAGCAAATACTTGGGTCAGAGCTACGAGCAGTACTTC
CDR3: CASKYLGQSYEQYF

length: 13
size: NA
J: TRBJ1-1
V: TRBV27
D: NA
DNA: TGTGCCAGCAGTCTAAGGCCGAACACTGAAGCTTTCTTT
CDR3: CASSLRPNTEAFF

length: 19
size: NA
J: TRBJ2-3
V: TRBV10-3
D: TRBD2
DNA: TGTGCCATCAGTGAGCGCCGGACTAGCGGGGGACCCAACACAGATACGCAGTATTTT
CDR3: CAISERRTSGGPNTDTQYF

length: 14
size: NA
J: TRBJ2-3
V: TRBV6-5
D: TRBD2
DNA: TGTGCCAGCAGGACGTCGGGAGGGCCAGATACGCAGTATTTT
CDR3: CASRTSGGPDTQYF

length: 14
size: few
J: TRBJ2-2
V: TRBV2
D: NA
DNA: TGTGCCAGCCAAGGACTGATGAACACCGGGGAGCTGTTTTTT
CDR3: CASQGLMNTGELFF

length: 14
size: NA
J: TRBJ1-1
V: TRBV2
D: NA
DNA: TGTGCCAGCAGAGAGAGGAATGGGGTCTCTGAAGCTTTCTTT
CDR3: CASRERNGVSEAFF

length: 14
size: once
J: TRBJ1-4
V: TRBV5-1
D: NA
DNA: TGCGCCAGCAGCTCCGGGTATACAGATGAAAAACTGTTTTTT
CDR3: CASSSGYTDEKLFF

length: 13
size: NA
J: TRBJ2-5
V: TRBV12-5
D: TRBD2
DNA: TGTGCTAGTGGTGGGGGGGACTATGAGACCCAGTACTTC
CDR3: CASGGGDYETQYF

length: 12
size: NA
J: TRBJ1-1
V: TRBV28
D: NA
DNA: TGTGCCAGCAGATCTTCAGGGAGAGAAGCTTTCTTT
CDR3: CASRSSGREAFF

length: 17
size: NA
J: TRBJ2-1
V: TRBV7-2
D: NA
DNA: TGTGCCAGCAGCTTAGATTGGGGCCCGAGCTCCTACAATGAGCAGTTCTTC
CDR3: CASSLDWGPSSYNEQFF

length: 15
size: NA
J: TRBJ2-3
V: TRBV19
D: NA
DNA: TGTGCCAGTAGTCACCCGAGGTTAGGCACAGATACGCAGTATTTT
CDR3: CASSHPRLGTDTQYF

length: 15
size: once
J: TRBJ2-6
V: TRBV6-6
D: NA
DNA: TGTGCCAGCAGTCCACAAAGCTCTGGGGCCAACGTCCTGACTTTC
CDR3: CASSPQSSGANVLTF

length: 15
size: once
J: TRBJ2-3
V: TRBV7-9
D: TRBD1
DNA: TGTGCCAGCAGCTTTAACAGGGGGCTGACAGATACGCAGTATTTT
CDR3: CASSFNRGLTDTQYF

length: 16
size: NA
J: TRBJ1-6
V: TRBV7-9
D: NA
DNA: TGTGCCAGCAGCTCCGCCGGGACACGGCGGGATTCACCCCTCCACTTT
CDR3: CASSSAGTRRDSPLHF

length: 11
size: NA
J: TRBJ2-7
V: TRBV5-6
D: NA
DNA: TGTGCCAGCAGCTTACAAAACGAGCAGTACTTC
CDR3: CASSLQNEQYF

length: 15
size: NA
J: TRBJ2-2
V: TRBV30
D: NA
DNA: TGTGCCTGGAGTGGCAACTACCGGAACACCGGGGAGCTGTTTTTT
CDR3: CAWSGNYRNTGELFF

length: 14
size: few
J: TRBJ2-7
V: TRBV5-4
D: TRBD1
DNA: TGTGCCAGCAGCTCCGGGACAGGAGTCCACGAGCAGTACTTC
CDR3: CASSSGTGVHEQYF

length: 14
size: few
J: TRBJ1-4
V: TRBV18
D: NA
DNA: TGTGCCAGCTCACCAGGAGCAACTAATGAAAAACTGTTTTTT
CDR3: CASSPGATNEKLFF

length: 16
size: few
J: TRBJ1-5
V: TRBV7-7
D: NA
DNA: TGTGCTAGCAGCTTAGGGGTTGCGGATAGCAATCAGCCCCAGCATTTT
CDR3: CASSLGVADSNQPQHF

length: 17
size: NA
J: TRBJ2-2
V: TRBV5-3
D: NA
DNA: TGTGCCAGAAGCTGGCTTCGGGCAATCCCCAACACCGGGGAGCTGTTTTTT
CDR3: CARSWLRAIPNTGELFF

length: 15
size: NA
J: TRBJ2-6
V: TRBV4-3
D: NA
DNA: TGCGCCAGCAGCCAAGGGACAAACGGGGCCAACGTCCTGACTTTC
CDR3: CASSQGTNGANVLTF

length: 13
size: NA
J: TRBJ2-3
V: TRBV10-2
D: TRBD1
DNA: TGCGCCAGCGGGACAGGGGGCACAGATACGCAGTATTTT
CDR3: CASGTGGTDTQYF

length: 15
size: NA
J: TRBJ2-7
V: TRBV19
D: NA
DNA: TGTGCCAGTAGCATGGGGGGACAGACTATATACGAGCAGTACTTC
CDR3: CASSMGGQTIYEQYF

length: 16
size: NA
J: TRBJ2-3
V: TRBV9
D: TRBD2
DNA: TGTGCCAGCAGCGCGGGGGGACTAGTTTTCACAGATACGCAGTATTTT
CDR3: CASSAGGLVFTDTQYF

length: 16
size: NA
J: TRBJ2-7
V: TRBV11-2
D: TRBD1
DNA: TGTGCCAGCAGCCCGATTAAGGGGGACAGAATCTACGAGCAGTACTTC
CDR3: CASSPIKGDRIYEQYF

length: 15
size: many
J: TRBJ1-1
V: TRBV19
D: NA
DNA: TGTGCCAGTAGTATAGATCTTCAACCGAACACTGAAGCTTTCTTT
CDR3: CASSIDLQPNTEAFF

length: 11
size: NA
J: TRBJ2-1
V: TRBV20-1
D: NA
DNA: TGCAGTGCTTATGTGTACAATGAGCAGTTCTTC
CDR3: CSAYVYNEQFF

length: 15
size: NA
J: TRBJ1-1
V: TRBV4-3
D: NA
DNA: TGCGCCAGCAGCCAAGGGGGGGCAGGGATTTCTGAAGCTTTCTTT
CDR3: CASSQGGAGISEAFF

length: 13
size: NA
J: TRBJ2-2
V: TRBV6-1
D: NA
DNA: TGTGCCAGCAACCCCTTGTGGATCGGGGAGCTGTTTTTT
CDR3: CASNPLWIGELFF

length: 14
size: NA
J: TRBJ2-5
V: TRBV2
D: NA
DNA: TGTGCCAGCGGACAAACAGGGACCACGAAGACCCAGTACTTC
CDR3: CASGQTGTTKTQYF

length: 15
size: NA
J: TRBJ1-2
V: TRBV5-1
D: NA
DNA: TGCGCCAGCAGCTTGGATGGACAACTGGGGTATGGCTACACCTTC
CDR3: CASSLDGQLGYGYTF

length: 17
size: NA
J: TRBJ2-5
V: TRBV11-3
D: NA
DNA: TGTGCCAGCAGCTTAGGGGTCTCTGCAGGCTCCCAAGAGACCCAGTACTTC
CDR3: CASSLGVSAGSQETQYF

length: 14
size: NA
J: TRBJ1-1
V: TRBV2
D: TRBD1
DNA: TGTGCCAGCAGTCGACAGGGGCCTGGCACTGAAGCTTTCTTT
CDR3: CASSRQGPGTEAFF

length: 13
size: NA
J: TRBJ2-5
V: TRBV18
D: TRBD1
DNA: TGTGCCAGCTCACAGCTAGAGGGGACAGATGTCTACTTC
CDR3: CASSQLEGTDVYF

length: 13
size: NA
J: TRBJ1-1
V: TRBV4-3
D: NA
DNA: TGCGCCAGCAGCCCAAGCCTTAGGGCTGAAGCTTTCTTT
CDR3: CASSPSLRAEAFF

length: 16
size: NA
J: TRBJ2-7
V: TRBV7-9
D: NA
DNA: TGTGCCAGCAGCTTAGATCTCCGGGGCGGCTCCTACGAGCAGTACTTC
CDR3: CASSLDLRGGSYEQYF

length: 13
size: NA
J: TRBJ1-2
V: TRBV5-6
D: TRBD1
DNA: TGTGCCAGCAGCAAGGACAGGTACTATGGCTACACCTTC
CDR3: CASSKDRYYGYTF

length: 13
size: once
J: TRBJ2-1
V: TRBV7-3
D: TRBD2
DNA: TGTGCCAGCAGCTCTGGGACTAGCGGGGGGCAGTTCTTC
CDR3: CASSSGTSGGQFF

length: 19
size: NA
J: TRBJ1-5
V: TRBV6-1
D: TRBD1
DNA: TGTGCCAGCAGTGGACCGACAGGGGGAAAGGCGGGTAGCAATCAGCCCCAGCATTTT
CDR3: CASSGPTGGKAGSNQPQHF

length: 14
size: medium-sized
J: TRBJ1-1
V: TRBV6-1
D: NA
DNA: TGTGCCAGCAGTGTACAGGTGCCCACTGTGGAAGCTTTCTTT
CDR3: CASSVQVPTVEAFF

length: 11
size: NA
J: TRBJ2-3
V: TRBV30
D: NA
DNA: TGTGCCTGGACCGTCACAGATACGCAGTATTTT
CDR3: CAWTVTDTQYF

length: 13
size: NA
J: TRBJ2-5
V: TRBV30
D: TRBD2
DNA: TGTGCCTGGAGTGTAACCGGGAGGGAGACCCAGTACTTC
CDR3: CAWSVTGRETQYF

length: 11
size: NA
J: TRBJ2-2
V: TRBV7-2
D: NA
DNA: TGTGCCAGCAGCTTATGGGGGGAGCTGTTTTTT
CDR3: CASSLWGELFF

length: 16
size: NA
J: TRBJ1-5
V: TRBV6-1
D: NA
DNA: TGTGCCAGCAGTGAGGATTTGTGGGCTGGGGATCAGCCCCAGCATTTT
CDR3: CASSEDLWAGDQPQHF

length: 14
size: few
J: TRBJ1-4
V: TRBV7-6
D: TRBD1
DNA: TGTGCCAGCAGCTGGGGACAGGGTAATGAAAAACTGTTTTTT
CDR3: CASSWGQGNEKLFF

length: 12
size: few
J: TRBJ1-2
V: TRBV18
D: NA
DNA: TGTGCCAGCTCAAGAGAGATTGATGGCTACACCTTC
CDR3: CASSREIDGYTF

length: 14
size: NA
J: TRBJ1-1
V: TRBV18
D: TRBD1
DNA: TGTGCCAGCTCGGTCGGACAGGGGGTGACTGAAGCTTTCTTT
CDR3: CASSVGQGVTEAFF

length: 15
size: NA
J: TRBJ2-4
V: TRBV19
D: TRBD2
DNA: TGTGCCAGTACCTCCGGGGGGACGGGCAAAAACATTCAGTACTTC
CDR3: CASTSGGTGKNIQYF

length: 15
size: NA
J: TRBJ1-2
V: TRBV7-9
D: TRBD1
DNA: TGTGCCAGCAGCTTTGGGCAGGGGGATTTCGATGGCTACACCTTC
CDR3: CASSFGQGDFDGYTF